Listed below are T cell receptor beta chains from one sample, sequenced in a study of T cell changes during pregnancy in multiple sclerosis. Profiling relied on immunoSEQ multiplex PCR, and the TCRdb table lists in-frame clones only, not all of them. The data contain under 110,000 clones, 80% to 95% of them singletons. The material sequenced was peripheral blood, taken after pregnancy. The receptors were gathered from a female donor with multiple sclerosis, enrolled in a pregnancy study. Both conserved end residues are part of each CDR3. A D gene is named only where the DNA matches it firmly. Clone size is stated in some rows and not others, as once, few, many or a class when expanded.

>-|TRBV29-1|-|TRBJ2-2
CSVVVGGPTGELFF
TGCAGCGTTGTTGTGGGAGGCCCAACCGGGGAGCTGTTTTTT
>-|TRBV11-2|TRBD1|TRBJ1-5
CASSSTSGGQPQHF
TGTGCCAGCAGCTCGACCTCAGGGGGTCAGCCCCAGCATTTT
>-|TRBV4-1|-|TRBJ2-7
CASSQDVGRASYEQYF
TGCGCCAGCAGCCAAGATGTGGGCAGGGCCTCCTACGAGCAGTACTTC
>-|TRBV6-1|-|TRBJ2-1
CASRWDSGTGEQFF
TGTGCCAGCAGATGGGACAGTGGGACTGGTGAGCAGTTCTTC
>-|TRBV29-1|TRBD1|TRBJ1-1
CSGQSGGNTEAFF
TGCAGCGGCCAGTCAGGGGGGAACACTGAAGCTTTCTTT
>once|TRBV5-1|TRBD1|TRBJ2-1
CASRRDRRSYNEQFF
TGCGCCAGCAGAAGGGACAGACGCTCCTACAATGAGCAGTTCTTC
>-|TRBV28|TRBD1|TRBJ2-1
CASSARTGENEQFF
TGTGCCAGCAGCGCTAGGACAGGGGAGAATGAGCAGTTCTTC
>-|TRBV6-1|TRBD1|TRBJ1-5
CAGGTERDQPQHF
TGTGCCGGAGGGACAGAAAGGGATCAGCCCCAGCATTTT
>-|TRBV25-1|TRBD2|TRBJ2-7
CASTTSGRYEQYF
TGTGCCAGCACCACTAGCGGCCGGTACGAGCAGTACTTC
>-|TRBV20-1|-|TRBJ2-5
CSATLKETQYF
TGCAGTGCTACACTTAAAGAGACCCAGTACTTC
>-|TRBV27|-|TRBJ1-5
CASSLSRAPNQPQHF
TGTGCCAGCAGTTTATCGAGGGCACCGAATCAGCCCCAGCATTTT
>-|TRBV5-1|-|TRBJ2-5
CASSLEPTGAETQYF
TGCGCCAGCAGCTTGGAACCTACTGGGGCGGAGACCCAGTACTTC
>once|TRBV2|-|TRBJ2-1
CASSVRNEQFF
TGTGCCAGCAGTGTCAGGAATGAGCAGTTCTTC
>-|TRBV7-9|TRBD1|TRBJ2-1
CASSPMDRAHEQFF
TGTGCCAGCAGCCCAATGGACAGGGCACATGAGCAGTTCTTC
>few|TRBV19|-|TRBJ1-1
CASSIGRENTEAFF
TGTGCCAGTAGTATCGGACGGGAGAACACTGAAGCTTTCTTT
>few|TRBV7-9|-|TRBJ2-3
CASSLGGRETDTQYF
TGTGCCAGCAGCTTAGGAGGCAGGGAAACAGATACGCAGTATTTT
>-|TRBV5-1|-|TRBJ2-1
CASSLNGGEQFF
TGCGCCAGCAGCTTGAATGGCGGTGAGCAGTTCTTC
>-|TRBV2|-|TRBJ2-5
CASRENREGGKRETQYF
TGTGCCAGCAGAGAAAACAGGGAAGGCGGTAAGAGGGAGACCCAGTACTTC
>-|TRBV7-2|-|TRBJ1-2
CASSLVGGRVYGYTF
TGTGCCAGCAGCTTAGTCGGTGGCAGGGTCTATGGCTACACCTTC
>-|TRBV7-9|-|TRBJ1-1
CASSLVRGTAEAFF
TGTGCCAGCAGCTTAGTTCGGGGGACCGCTGAAGCTTTCTTT
>once|TRBV27|TRBD1|TRBJ2-3
CASSYRGRADTQYF
TGTGCCAGCAGCTACAGGGGGCGCGCAGATACGCAGTATTTT
>-|TRBV7-2|TRBD2|TRBJ2-1
CASSWDYYNEQFF
TGTGCCAGCAGCTGGGACTACTACAATGAGCAGTTCTTC